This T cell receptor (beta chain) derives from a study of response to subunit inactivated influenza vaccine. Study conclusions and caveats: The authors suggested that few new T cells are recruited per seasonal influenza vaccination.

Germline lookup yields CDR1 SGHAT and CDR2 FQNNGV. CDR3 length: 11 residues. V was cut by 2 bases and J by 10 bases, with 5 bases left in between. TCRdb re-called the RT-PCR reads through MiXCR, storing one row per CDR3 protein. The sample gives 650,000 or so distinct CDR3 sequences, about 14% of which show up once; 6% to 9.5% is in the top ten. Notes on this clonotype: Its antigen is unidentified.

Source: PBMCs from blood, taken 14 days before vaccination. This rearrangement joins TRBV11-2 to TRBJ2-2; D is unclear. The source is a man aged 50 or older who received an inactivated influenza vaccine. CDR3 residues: CASSLYEELFF. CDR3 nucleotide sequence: TGTGCCAGCAGCTTATACGAGGAGCTGTTTTTT.